These T cell receptor beta chains were read from a single sample in a study of blood T cells in healthy people across ages. TCRdb re-analysed the 5' RACE reads in MiXCR, keeping a single row per CDR3 protein. In the table there are hundreds of thousands of distinct CDR3 sequences, about 55% of which are singletons. Sequencing input: blood. The receptors originated from a man aged 55-75 years in good health. Both conserved end residues are part of each CDR3. D genes are given only for firm matches. Where a row states a size, it is once, few, many or the class of an expanded clone; other rows omit it.

clone_size	v_call	j_call	d_call	cdr3_aa	cdr3_nt
-	TRBV6-2/TRBV6-3	TRBJ2-3	TRBD1	CASGSGQGVTDTQYF	TGTGCCAGCGGATCCGGACAGGGGGTAACAGATACGCAGTATTTT
few	TRBV14	TRBJ2-7	TRBD2	CASSLAGAGYEQYF	TGTGCCAGCAGCTTAGCGGGAGCCGGCTACGAGCAGTACTTC
-	TRBV7-3	TRBJ2-6	-	CASSLTNSGANVLTF	TGTGCCAGCAGCTTGACAAACTCTGGGGCCAACGTCCTGACTTTC
many	TRBV3-1	TRBJ2-7	TRBD2	CASSRSSGGNTYEQYF	TGTGCCAGCAGCCGGTCTAGCGGGGGAAATACCTACGAGCAGTACTTC
-	TRBV18	TRBJ2-5	TRBD2	CASSRYRVGTSPKETQYF	TGTGCCAGCTCACGTTACCGCGTTGGGACTAGCCCAAAAGAGACCCAGTACTTC
few	TRBV28	TRBJ2-5	TRBD2	CASSSIGGRGVEQYF	TGTGCCAGCAGTTCCATAGGCGGGAGGGGGGTCGAACAGTACTTC
-	TRBV2	TRBJ2-5	-	CASRGYGLGIGKETQYF	TGTGCCAGCAGGGGGTACGGTTTGGGGATCGGGAAAGAGACCCAGTACTTC
few	TRBV7-2	TRBJ2-3	-	CASSAEFGRGPDTQYF	TGTGCCAGCAGCGCAGAATTCGGGAGAGGCCCAGATACGCAGTATTTT
-	TRBV24-1	TRBJ2-7	-	CATSETVRDEQYF	TGTGCCACCAGTGAGACCGTCCGGGATGAGCAGTACTTC
-	TRBV5-4	TRBJ1-1	-	CASSFGPVTEAFF	TGTGCCAGCAGCTTCGGCCCAGTGACTGAAGCTTTCTTT
-	TRBV27	TRBJ2-3	TRBD2	CASSFEGRGYTDTQYF	TGTGCCAGCAGTTTCGAGGGGCGGGGGTACACAGATACGCAGTATTTT
-	TRBV28	TRBJ2-7	-	CASSWDGVSSYEQYF	TGTGCCAGCAGCTGGGACGGGGTCAGCTCCTACGAGCAGTACTTC
-	TRBV20-1	TRBJ2-3	TRBD2	CSAREADTQYF	TGCAGTGCCCGGGAGGCAGATACGCAGTATTTT
-	TRBV20-1	TRBJ1-6	-	CSARAVVSSYNSPLHF	TGCAGTGCTAGAGCGGTAGTTAGCTCCTATAATTCACCCCTCCACTTT
-	TRBV10-3	TRBJ2-3	-	CAISDSGTSTDTQYF	TGTGCCATCAGTGATTCAGGGACTAGCACAGATACGCAGTATTTT
few	TRBV7-3	TRBJ2-3	-	CASSLKAPADTQYF	TGTGCCAGCAGCTTAAAAGCACCAGCAGATACGCAGTATTTT
-	TRBV7-6	TRBJ2-6	-	CASSLEAATGANVLTF	TGTGCCAGCAGCTTAGAGGCAGCTACTGGGGCCAACGTCCTGACTTTC
few	TRBV7-2	TRBJ2-1	TRBD2	CASSSQLAGGYNEQFF	TGTGCCAGCAGCTCCCAACTAGCGGGAGGATACAATGAGCAGTTCTTC
few	TRBV5-1	TRBJ2-7	-	CASSLDFRGSSYEQYF	TGCGCCAGCAGCTTGGACTTTCGGGGGAGCTCCTACGAGCAGTACTTC
few	TRBV11-2	TRBJ2-6	TRBD1	CASSSRTGDGANVLTF	TGTGCCAGCAGCTCCCGGACAGGGGATGGGGCCAACGTCCTGACTTTC
-	TRBV28	TRBJ2-7	-	CASSVGGATYEQYF	TGTGCCAGCAGTGTCGGCGGAGCTACCTACGAGCAGTACTTC
-	TRBV28	TRBJ2-1	TRBD2	CASSPWGLAGESNEQFF	TGTGCCAGCAGTCCCTGGGGACTAGCGGGAGAAAGCAATGAGCAGTTCTTC
-	TRBV7-2	TRBJ2-5	-	CASSLDPPPGLETQYF	TGTGCCAGCAGCTTAGACCCCCCGCCGGGTCTAGAGACCCAGTACTTC
once	TRBV21-1	TRBJ1-1	-	CASSKIGPGTGGTEAFF	TGTGCCAGCAGCAAAATAGGCCCCGGGACCGGAGGAACTGAAGCTTTCTTT
few	TRBV6-2/TRBV6-3	TRBJ2-5	-	CASSLGRIETQYF	TGTGCCAGCAGCCTGGGGAGAATTGAGACCCAGTACTTC
-	TRBV3-1	TRBJ1-2	-	CASSQEEGLNYGYTF	TGTGCCAGCAGCCAAGAGGAAGGACTTAACTATGGCTACACCTTC
-	TRBV6-1	TRBJ2-5	-	CASRTTGRGQETQYF	TGTGCCAGCAGGACGACAGGGCGGGGGCAAGAGACCCAGTACTTC
-	TRBV20-1	TRBJ2-1	TRBD2	CSARELAGGYNEQFF	TGCAGTGCTCGAGAACTAGCGGGAGGGTACAATGAGCAGTTCTTC
-	TRBV6-2/TRBV6-3	TRBJ2-7	-	CASRPLRVSNYEQYF	TGTGCCAGCAGACCTCTTAGGGTCAGCAACTACGAGCAGTACTTC
-	TRBV11-2	TRBJ2-1	-	CASSLGTLNEQFF	TGTGCCAGCAGCTTAGGGACGCTTAATGAGCAGTTCTTC
few	TRBV29-1	TRBJ2-5	-	CSVPKQSQETQYF	TGCAGCGTCCCGAAACAGTCCCAAGAGACCCAGTACTTC
few	TRBV20-1	TRBJ2-4	-	CSARDSITGLAQYF	TGCAGTGCTAGAGATTCGATCACAGGGCTGGCTCAGTACTTC
-	TRBV12-3/TRBV12-4	TRBJ2-3	-	CASSLSSADTQYF	TGTGCCAGCAGTTTAAGCTCGGCAGATACGCAGTATTTT
-	TRBV30	TRBJ2-7	-	CAWLGDGHEQYF	TGTGCCTGGTTAGGGGATGGCCACGAGCAGTACTTC
many	TRBV20-1	TRBJ2-7	-	CSARAPGTYEQYF	TGCAGTGCTAGAGCCCCAGGAACCTACGAGCAGTACTTC
-	TRBV7-2	TRBJ1-4	-	CASSFDSGEKLFF	TGTGCCAGCAGCTTCGACAGTGGTGAAAAACTGTTTTTT
-	TRBV28	TRBJ2-5	-	CASSLVSKTYNEQYF	TGTGCCAGCAGTTTAGTAAGCAAAACCTACAATGAGCAGTACTTC